The rows below give T cell receptor beta chains drawn from one sample of a study of blood T cell repertoires in COVID-19. The data were produced by immunoSEQ multiplex PCR, yet TCRdb's version contains in-frame clones alone and is incomplete. Among about 270,000 clones listed, about 88% were seen once. Sequencing input: peripheral blood. The receptor set was obtained from a human donor with COVID-19, enrolled during active disease. The donor label of this sample is uncertain. Both conserved end residues are part of each CDR3. The order of the fields is clone size, D gene, J gene, V gene, CDR3 DNA, CDR3 protein. D genes are given only for firm matches. The size entry is marked missing in some rows and otherwise reads once, few, many or a size class.

size: NA; D: TRBD2; J: TRBJ2-3; V: TRBV5-1; DNA: TGCGCCAGCAGCCGGACTAGCGGGCGACGCACAGATACGCAGTATTTT; CDR3: CASSRTSGRRTDTQYF
size: NA; D: TRBD1; J: TRBJ1-5; V: TRBV27; DNA: TGTGCCAGCAGTCACAGAACGGACAGGGTGATCAATCAGCCCCAGCATTTT; CDR3: CASSHRTDRVINQPQHF
size: NA; D: TRBD2; J: TRBJ2-5; V: TRBV19; DNA: TGTGCCAGTAGTACCGGGGGGGGCGAGGAGACCCAGTACTTC; CDR3: CASSTGGGEETQYF
size: NA; D: TRBD2; J: TRBJ2-1; V: TRBV12-5; DNA: TGTGCTAGTGCCCTGACTAGCACCTACAATGAGCAGTTCTTC; CDR3: CASALTSTYNEQFF
size: NA; D: TRBD2; J: TRBJ2-7; V: TRBV7-2; DNA: TGTGCCAGCAGCTTAGCTAGCGGGAGACCCGAGCAGTACTTC; CDR3: CASSLASGRPEQYF
size: NA; D: TRBD2; J: TRBJ2-3; V: TRBV27; DNA: TGTGCCAGCAAGCTTCTAGCGGGATTCCCAGATACGCAGTATTTT; CDR3: CASKLLAGFPDTQYF
size: NA; D: TRBD2; J: TRBJ2-1; V: TRBV4-3; DNA: TGCGCCAGCAGCCAGGAGGCTAGCGGGAGGGCCTGGGGGGAGCAGTTCTTC; CDR3: CASSQEASGRAWGEQFF
size: NA; D: NA; J: TRBJ1-5; V: TRBV27; DNA: TGTGCCAGCAGTTTATCGGGGACATTGAGAGGTCAGCCCCAGCATTTT; CDR3: CASSLSGTLRGQPQHF
size: NA; D: TRBD2; J: TRBJ2-3; V: TRBV7-2; DNA: TGTGCCAGCAGCTGGGGAGGGCCGGAGGATACGCAGTATTTT; CDR3: CASSWGGPEDTQYF
size: NA; D: TRBD1; J: TRBJ1-1; V: TRBV10-1; DNA: TGCGCCAGCAGTGGCCCTCCCTCGGGACAGGGGGGCACTGAAGCTTTCTTT; CDR3: CASSGPPSGQGGTEAFF
size: NA; D: NA; J: TRBJ2-2; V: TRBV7-2; DNA: TGTGCCAGCAGCTTATATAACACCGGGGAGCTGTTTTTT; CDR3: CASSLYNTGELFF
size: NA; D: NA; J: TRBJ1-3; V: TRBV28; DNA: TGTGCCAGCAGTTATAACGGAAAAGGGGTCTCTGGAAACACCATATATTTT; CDR3: CASSYNGKGVSGNTIYF
size: few; D: NA; J: TRBJ2-1; V: TRBV6-1; DNA: TGTGCCAGCAGTGATGCGGGCAGGAAGCAGTTCTTC; CDR3: CASSDAGRKQFF
size: NA; D: TRBD2; J: TRBJ2-1; V: TRBV6-2/TRBV6-3; DNA: TGTGCCAGCAGTTTCCGGGGCCTAGCGGGAACTGAGCAGTTCTTC; CDR3: CASSFRGLAGTEQFF
size: NA; D: TRBD1; J: TRBJ2-5; V: TRBV12-5; DNA: TGTGCTAGTGGTTTTGGCAGGGGGAGCCAAGAGACCCAGTACTTC; CDR3: CASGFGRGSQETQYF
size: NA; D: TRBD2; J: TRBJ2-1; V: TRBV9; DNA: TGTGCCAGCAGCGTAGCTGGGAGGGATGAGCAGTTCTTC; CDR3: CASSVAGRDEQFF
size: NA; D: TRBD2; J: TRBJ2-7; V: TRBV6-2/TRBV6-3; DNA: TGTGCCAGCAGTTACGGAGGCGGGGGGGAGCAGTACTTC; CDR3: CASSYGGGGEQYF
size: NA; D: TRBD2; J: TRBJ2-1; V: TRBV9; DNA: TGTGCCAGCTCGGGACTAGCCGACAATGAGCAGTTCTTC; CDR3: CASSGLADNEQFF
size: NA; D: NA; J: TRBJ1-3; V: TRBV19; DNA: TGTGCCAGTAGTATAGATCTGTACTCTGGAAACACCATATATTTT; CDR3: CASSIDLYSGNTIYF
size: NA; D: TRBD1; J: TRBJ2-5; V: TRBV9; DNA: TGTGCCAGCAGCGTCACAGCGGACAGGGTGAGGGGACAAGAGACCCAGTACTTC; CDR3: CASSVTADRVRGQETQYF
size: NA; D: NA; J: TRBJ2-2; V: TRBV4-3; DNA: TGCGCCAGCAGGAACACGCCGGGACTCAACACCGGGGAGCTGTTTTTT; CDR3: CASRNTPGLNTGELFF
size: many; D: NA; J: TRBJ1-5; V: TRBV7-9; DNA: TGTGCCAGCAGCTTAGCGCTATTCGGAGGGGATAATCAGCCCCAGCATTTT; CDR3: CASSLALFGGDNQPQHF
size: NA; D: NA; J: TRBJ1-1; V: TRBV6-1; DNA: TGTGCCAGCAGTGAAGATGATGTGGCGGTAATGAACACTGAAGCTTTCTTT; CDR3: CASSEDDVAVMNTEAFF
size: few; D: NA; J: TRBJ1-1; V: TRBV12-3/TRBV12-4; DNA: TGTGCCAGCAGTTTCACCGGGGACACTGAAGCTTTCTTT; CDR3: CASSFTGDTEAFF
size: NA; D: TRBD2; J: TRBJ2-7; V: TRBV11-1; DNA: TGTGCCAGCAGCCAGAGGGCTAGCGGGAGGTACGAGCAGTACTTC; CDR3: CASSQRASGRYEQYF
size: NA; D: NA; J: TRBJ2-2; V: TRBV7-2; DNA: TGTGCCAGCAGCCCCAGAGGTGTACGGACGGGGACCGGGGAGCTGTTTTTT; CDR3: CASSPRGVRTGTGELFF
size: NA; D: TRBD1; J: TRBJ1-1; V: TRBV2; DNA: TGTGCCAGCAGTGAGTCAGGGGGCATAACTGAAGCTTTCTTT; CDR3: CASSESGGITEAFF
size: NA; D: TRBD2; J: TRBJ2-3; V: TRBV12-3/TRBV12-4; DNA: TGTGCCAGCAGTGGAGGACTAGTGGCGCAGTATTTT; CDR3: CASSGGLVAQYF
size: NA; D: TRBD1; J: TRBJ2-5; V: TRBV5-1; DNA: TGCGCCAGCAGCTCTACCGGGACAGGGCTAATTATGCTCGAGACCCAGTACTTC; CDR3: CASSSTGTGLIMLETQYF
size: NA; D: NA; J: TRBJ2-7; V: TRBV10-3; DNA: TGTGCCATCAGAACCCCTACAGCATACGAGCAGTACTTC; CDR3: CAIRTPTAYEQYF
size: few; D: TRBD1; J: TRBJ2-7; V: TRBV10-2; DNA: TGCGCCAGCAGGACAGGGGGCGGCCACGAGCAGTACTTC; CDR3: CASRTGGGHEQYF
size: few; D: NA; J: TRBJ2-5; V: TRBV20-1; DNA: TGCAGTGCTCCTAGACAAGAGACCCAGTACTTC; CDR3: CSAPRQETQYF
size: NA; D: TRBD1; J: TRBJ1-2; V: TRBV3-1/TRBV3-2; DNA: TGTGCCAGCAGCCCGTGGCCTCAGGGGGCGGGCTATGGCTACACCTTC; CDR3: CASSPWPQGAGYGYTF
size: NA; D: NA; J: TRBJ1-1; V: TRBV12-3/TRBV12-4; DNA: TGTGCCAGCAGTTTACGGAGGAACACTGAAGCTTTCTTT; CDR3: CASSLRRNTEAFF
size: NA; D: NA; J: TRBJ2-1; V: TRBV10-1; DNA: TGCGCCAGCAGTGACCCCGGGGATGAGCAGTTCTTC; CDR3: CASSDPGDEQFF
size: NA; D: NA; J: TRBJ1-2; V: TRBV6-5; DNA: TGTGCCAGCAGTCACAGGGTTTACTATGGCTACACCTTC; CDR3: CASSHRVYYGYTF
size: NA; D: TRBD1; J: TRBJ2-7; V: TRBV19; DNA: TGTGCCAGTTCGACTACTGGACAGGGCGGGGAGCAGTACTTC; CDR3: CASSTTGQGGEQYF
size: NA; D: TRBD1; J: TRBJ1-2; V: TRBV18; DNA: TGTGCCAGCTCACCCTCCGGACAGGTTAACTATGGCTACACCTTC; CDR3: CASSPSGQVNYGYTF
size: NA; D: TRBD1; J: TRBJ1-2; V: TRBV10-3; DNA: TGTGCCATCAGTCCGGACAGGGGAGAAGGCTACACCTTC; CDR3: CAISPDRGEGYTF
size: NA; D: TRBD1; J: TRBJ1-5; V: TRBV30; DNA: TGTGCCTGGGGGGACAGGGCGGACCAGCCCCAGCATTTT; CDR3: CAWGDRADQPQHF
size: NA; D: NA; J: TRBJ1-2; V: TRBV11-2; DNA: TGTGCCAGCAGCTTAGAAGCAGGGATAGGCTACACCTTC; CDR3: CASSLEAGIGYTF
size: NA; D: TRBD1; J: TRBJ2-4; V: TRBV28; DNA: TGTGCCAGCAGGTCCGGACAGGGGAGAGTAATAGCCAAAAACATTCAGTACTTC; CDR3: CASRSGQGRVIAKNIQYF
size: once; D: TRBD2; J: TRBJ2-2; V: TRBV6-4; DNA: TGTGCCAGCAGTGAGGGGGGACTAGCGGGACTTACCGGGGAGCTGTTTTTT; CDR3: CASSEGGLAGLTGELFF
size: NA; D: NA; J: TRBJ2-2; V: TRBV5-5; DNA: TGTGCCAGCAGCTTGTTCAGGAACACCGGGGAGCTGTTTTTT; CDR3: CASSLFRNTGELFF
size: NA; D: TRBD1; J: TRBJ2-7; V: TRBV19; DNA: TGTGCCAGTACCGCTACAGGGGCCGACACCTACGAGCAGTACTTC; CDR3: CASTATGADTYEQYF
size: NA; D: TRBD2; J: TRBJ2-7; V: TRBV3-1/TRBV3-2; DNA: TGTGCCAGCAGCCAAGGAAGTCTAGCGGGAGCCGAGCAGTACTTC; CDR3: CASSQGSLAGAEQYF